The clone carrying this T cell receptor beta chain appeared once. Its antigen remains unknown. V lost 7 bases and J lost 9, with 10 bases in between. Germline CDR1 and CDR2: MGHRA and YSYEKL. CDR3 length equals 11 residues. The data are from a study of CD8 T cells in Susac syndrome. On the study more broadly: When blood was drawn, the patients with Susac syndrome were therapy-naive, on corticosteroids, or on intravenous immunoglobulin alone.

Study-level results: In total CD8+ repertoires, sixteen Susac-specific public clones were found, and in CD8+ TEMRA repertoires, 4 or 5 were found. It was acknowledged by the study that relatively few individuals were included in its TCR sequencing and HLA analysis.

The patients with Susac syndrome satisfied recently defined diagnostic criteria for either definite or probable disease. RNA, at about 0.45 to 1 ug, was reverse transcribed with random hexamers. One entry per CDR3 protein results from TCRdb running MiXCR on the immunoSEQ multiplex PCR reads. The sample lists 75,000 to 80,000 distinct CDR3 sequences, roughly 95% occurring once. This sequence was found in a human donor with Susac syndrome. Specimen: CD8+ T cells from PBMCs. This chain uses TRBV4-1 with TRBJ2-1, with a tentative D call TRBD2 (7 bases). The CDR3 coding sequence is TGCGCCAGCAAGGGGGGGAGTGAGCAGTTCTTC. It translates to CASKGGSEQFF.